This T cell receptor (beta chain) emerged from a study of cytotoxic CD8 clonotypes in ibrutinib-treated CLL. For the study at large: Response sampling occurred after a median around 12 months of treatment (range 6 to 36). Sequenced samples delivered averages of 255,043 productive templates and about 90,000 productive rearrangements.

Clones were read by immunoSEQ multiplex PCR, and TCRdb kept only the in-frame ones, dropping some. This sample yields about 270,000 clones, of which less than 85% are seen a single time; about 5% belongs to the top ten. Germline loops: CDR1 SGDLS, CDR2 YYNGEE. Trimming cost V 0 bases and J 7 bases; bases outside gene matches: 8. The CDR3 covers 16 residues. The sample was PBMCs, taken at disease progression, from a patient treated with ibrutinib. This chain links TRBV9 with TRBJ2-7; TRBD1 agrees at 12 bases. This receptor was obtained from a human donor with chronic lymphocytic leukemia. CDR3 sequence reads: CASSVAPGQGALEQYF. The CDR3 nucleotides read TGTGCCAGCAGCGTAGCTCCGGGACAGGGGGCATTAGAGCAGTACTTC.